This passage covers 30 T cell receptor beta chains from one sample sequenced in a study of blood T cell repertoires in COVID-19. Profiling relied on immunoSEQ multiplex PCR, and the TCRdb table lists in-frame clones only, not all of them. In the table there are 200,000 or so clones, approximately 81% of which are singletons. Sequenced: peripheral blood. The origin of the receptors is an older person with COVID-19, enrolled during active disease.

The chain combines TRBV18 with TRBJ1-2, with D maybe TRBD1 (5 bases). The germline gives CDR1 KGHSH, CDR2 LQKENI. The CDR3 runs to 14 residues. Trimming cost V 4 bases and J 0 bases, with 9 bases left between them. As DNA, the CDR3 is TGTGCCAGCTCACAAGGGGCCTCTAACTATGGCTACACCTTC. This codes for CASSQGASNYGYTF.

This chain connects TRBV5-1 to TRBJ2-3; 10 nucleotides line up with TRBD2. The J segment lost 3 bases and the V segment lost 4 bases, leaving 8 bases of the junction unmatched. CDR3 length equals 16 residues. Germline V lookup: CDR1 SGHRS, CDR2 YFSETQ. In DNA form, the CDR3 reads TGCGCCAGCAGCGTAAAAAGCGGGGGGGTAACAGATACGCAGTATTTT. Translated, it gives CASSVKSGGVTDTQYF.

This clone is a singleton in its sample. The chain couples TRBV6-4 to TRBJ1-2, with a possible D match to TRBD1 (6 bases). Trimming removed 8 bases at V and 0 bases at J, with 10 bases between. CDR3 size: 13 residues. CDR1 and CDR2 (germline): MRHNA, SNTAGT. CDR3 protein: CASRDTTNYGYTF. CDR3 sequence (DNA): TGTGCCAGCCGGGACACTACTAACTATGGCTACACCTTC.

The V and J genes are TRBV28 and TRBJ1-1, with unresolved D. Germline CDR1 and CDR2: MDHEN and SYDVKM. The CDR3 is 13 amino acids. The ends were cut back, 6 bases at V and 10 bases at J, with 18 bases in the middle. This chain's CDR3 is CASRERPTDLAFF. The CDR3 coding sequence is TGTGCCAGCAGGGAGAGACCGACGGATTTAGCTTTCTTT.

The chain is built from TRBV7-9 and TRBJ2-5; D perhaps matches TRBD2 (6 bases). Per germline, CDR1 SEHNR and CDR2 FQNEAQ (reference sequence). The ends were cut back, 3 bases at V and 4 bases at J, with 15 bases in the middle. The CDR3 has 15 residues. In DNA, the CDR3 is TGTGCCAGCAGCTTGGGGTCGGGAGTCTTAGAGACCCAGTACTTC. It is translated as CASSLGSGVLETQYF.

V and J are TRBV7-2 and TRBJ1-2, with a possible D match to TRBD1 (6 bases). The length of the CDR3 is 16 residues. V was pared by 5 bases and J by 0 bases, with 16 bases between. CDR1 and CDR2 from the germline V gene are SGHTA and FQGNSA. CDR3 amino acids: CASSQEPTGPNYGYTF. CDR3 sequence (DNA): TGTGCCAGCAGCCAGGAACCGACAGGCCCTAACTATGGCTACACCTTC.

This chain uses TRBV7-3 with TRBJ2-7; a possible D gene is TRBD1 (6 bases). With 2 bases removed from V and 4 bases from J, the gap between germline ends came to 15 bases. CDR1 SGHTA and CDR2 FQGTGA come from the germline V gene. CDR3 length equals 15 residues. CDR3 protein: CASSLSADRGYEQYF. In nucleotides, the CDR3 is TGTGCCAGCAGCTTATCCGCGGACAGAGGATACGAGCAGTACTTC.

This chain connects TRBV7-3 to TRBJ2-1; the D gene is possibly TRBD2 (6 bases). The length of the CDR3 is 15 residues. Deletions cut 3 bases from V and 2 bases from J, with 11 bases between. CDR1 and CDR2 from the germline V gene are SGHTA and FQGTGA. DNA of the CDR3: TGTGCCAGCAGCTTGACGCGGGGACCCTACAATGAGCAGTTCTTC. Translation gives CASSLTRGPYNEQFF.

V gene TRBV5-8 combines with J gene TRBJ2-5, with D possibly matching TRBD2 (5 bases). CDR3 length: 13 residues. CDR1 and CDR2 (germline): SGHTS, YDEGEE. V lost 3 bases to trimming and J lost 7 bases, with 13 bases between them. The CDR3 is CASSWPRAGTQYF. The CDR3 DNA is TGTGCCAGCAGCTGGCCCCGCGCGGGGACCCAGTACTTC.

V is TRBV7-2 and J is TRBJ2-3; possibly TRBD2 for D (7 bases). Germline V gives CDR1 SGHTA, CDR2 FQGNSA. The CDR3 loop spans 17 amino acids. Trimming left V 4 bases short and J 2 bases short, with 19 bases between. CDR3 nucleotides: TGTGCCAGCAGCTCCCAACCTCGGGGGGCGTTCACAGATACGCAGTATTTT. Its translation: CASSSQPRGAFTDTQYF.

The CDR3 nucleotides read TGTGCCAGTAGGCCTCCAGGGAACACTGAAGCTTTCTTT. It is translated as CASRPPGNTEAFF. The J gene is TRBJ1-1, the V gene TRBV19; D remains ambiguous. CDR1 is LNHDA and CDR2 is SQIVND in the germline V gene (reference sequence). The CDR3 sequence is 13 residues long. Trimming cost V 6 bases and J 1 base, with 9 bases left between them.

V usage is TRBV19 and J usage is TRBJ1-5; 7 bases agree with TRBD1. The CDR3 spans 15 residues. V shed 4 bases, J shed 3 bases, and the junction held 6 bases outside the gene matches. Germline CDR1 is LNHDA and CDR2 is SQIVND (reference sequence). The CDR3 sequence: CASSTTDRVNQPQHF. CDR3 bases: TGTGCCAGTAGTACTACTGACAGGGTCAATCAGCCCCAGCATTTT.

The genes are TRBV18 and TRBJ2-5; perhaps TRBD2 as D (6 bases). The CDR3 sequence is 13 residues long. V was pared by 5 bases and J by 2 bases, with 9 bases between. Germline-derived CDR1 and CDR2 are KGHSH and LQKENI. Written as DNA, the CDR3 is TGTGCCAGCTCAGTGCGGGATCAAGAGACCCAGTACTTC. The encoded protein is CASSVRDQETQYF.

The rearrangement uses TRBV30 and TRBJ1-2, with 9 bases identical to TRBD1. Germline-derived CDR1 and CDR2 are GTSNPN and SVGIG (reference sequence). The CDR3 loop spans 13 amino acids. The V and J ends lost 0 bases and 8 bases, in that order; junction bases with no gene match: 4. This CDR3 reads CAWSVPDRGGYTF. CDR3 bases: TGTGCCTGGAGTGTTCCGGACAGGGGAGGCTACACCTTC. Filled out from reference TRBV30 and TRBJ1-2, the complete variable domain reads SQTIHQWPATLVQPVGSPLSLECTVEGTSNPNLYWYRQAAGRGLQLLFYSVGIGQISSEVPQNLSASRPQDRQFILSSKKLLLSDSGFYLCAWSVPDRGGYTFGSGTRLTVV.

The CDR3 sequence is CSVETDLYDQYF. CDR3 sequence (DNA): TGCAGCGTCGAGACAGACCTTTATGACCAGTATTTT. This sequence joins TRBV29-1 and TRBJ2-3; a possible D gene is TRBD1 (5 bases). The CDR3 loop spans 12 amino acids. V was cut by 6 bases and J by 12 bases, with 19 bases left in between. Per the germline V gene, CDR1 is SQVTM and CDR2 is ANQGSEA.

V is TRBV6-5 and J is TRBJ2-3; 12 bases are shared with TRBD2. V shed 7 bases, J shed 4 bases, and the junction held 6 bases outside the gene matches. Germline CDR1 and CDR2: MNHEY and SVGAGI. This CDR3 has 15 amino acids. CDR3 loop: CASTPSSGGADTQYF. The CDR3 DNA is TGTGCCAGCACCCCCTCTAGCGGGGGGGCAGATACGCAGTATTTT.

V usage is TRBV5-1 and J usage is TRBJ2-5; 9 nucleotides align to TRBD2. The germline gives CDR1 SGHRS, CDR2 YFSETQ. This CDR3 comprises 14 residues. V shed 6 bases, J shed 4 bases, and the junction held 7 bases outside the gene matches. The DNA of the CDR3 is TGCGCCAGCACTGGCGGGGGGGTTTCAGAGACCCAGTACTTC. The encoded protein is CASTGGGVSETQYF.

V is TRBV7-8 and J is TRBJ1-2; the D is unclear. Germline V gene lookup returns CDR1 SGHVS and CDR2 FQNEAQ. The CDR3 sequence is 15 residues long. Trimming removed 4 bases from V and 5 bases from J, with 17 bases in between. CDR3 region: CASSSRTFGGYGYTF. The CDR3 DNA follows: TGTGCCAGCAGCTCAAGGACCTTCGGCGGGTATGGCTACACCTTC. Using reference TRBV7-8 and TRBJ1-2 for the parts outside the CDR3, the full variable domain is GAGVSQSPRYKVAKRGQDVALRCDPISGHVSLFWYQQALGQGPEFLTYFQNEAQLDKSGLPSDRFFAERPEGSVSTLKIQRTQQEDSAVYLCASSSRTFGGYGYTFGSGTRLTVV.

The table lists this clone with a few counts. The CDR3 nucleotides are TGTGCCAGCAGCGTAGCTTATAGCAATCAGCCCCAGCATTTT. It specifies CASSVAYSNQPQHF. The chain combines TRBV2 with TRBJ1-5, with D hard to call. V was clipped by 6 bases and J by 0 bases, with 9 bases between them. The germline gives CDR1 SNHLY, CDR2 FYNNEI. CDR3 length: 14 amino acids. The whole variable domain, remainder taken from reference TRBV2 and TRBJ1-5, is EPEVTQTPSHQVTQMGQEVILRCVPISNHLYFYWYRQILGQKVEFLVSFYNNEISEKSEIFDDQFSVERPDGSNFTLKIRSTKLEDSAMYFCASSVAYSNQPQHFGDGTRLSIL.

This CDR3 is CASSLAAGGTNEQFF. The CDR3 DNA reads TGTGCCAGCAGCTTAGCAGCGGGGGGAACCAATGAGCAGTTCTTC. The rearrangement joins TRBV7-9 to TRBJ2-1; TRBD2 agrees at 9 bases. Germline V gene data show CDR1 as SEHNR and CDR2 as FQNEAQ (reference sequence). The CDR3 has 15 residues. V lost 0 bases to trimming and J lost 6 bases; unmatched junction nucleotides: 3.

The chain joins TRBV24-1 to TRBJ1-1, with a tentative D call TRBD1 (6 bases). V was trimmed by 3 bases and J by 4 bases, leaving 17 bases between them. Germline CDR1 KGHDR, CDR2 SFDVKD. This CDR3 region has 16 residues. CDR3 amino acids: CATSDGAGAGSTEAFF. The CDR3 nucleotides are TGTGCCACCAGTGATGGGGCAGGGGCGGGTAGCACTGAAGCTTTCTTT.

V and J are TRBV6-2 or TRBV6-3 and TRBJ1-4; TRBD1 might be the D (5 bases). The V end lost 0 bases, the J end lost 10 bases, and 18 bases lay between the germline ends. CDR3 length: 16 amino acids. CDR1 and CDR2 (germline): MNHEY, SVGEGT. In nucleotides, the CDR3 is TGTGCCAGCAGTTACTCGTGGGCTTCTCAGGGAGGAAAACTGTTTTTT. It yields the protein CASSYSWASQGGKLFF.

The V gene is TRBV5-5, the J gene TRBJ1-5; 7 bases align to TRBD1. From germline, CDR1 is SGHKS and CDR2 YYEKEE (reference sequence). This CDR3 contains 14 residues. J gave up 2 bases and V 4 bases, and 3 bases lay outside the gene matches. In DNA form, the CDR3 reads TGTGCCAGCAGCATGGGACAGCGCAATCAGCCCCAGCATTTT. It specifies CASSMGQRNQPQHF.

The chain combines TRBV7-2 with TRBJ1-1, with D uncertain. From germline, CDR1 is SGHTA and CDR2 FQGNSA. Trimming took 1 base from V and 2 from J, leaving 8 bases between them. The CDR3 runs to 14 residues. CDR3 nucleotide sequence: TGTGCCAGCAGCTTAGGTCCAGGAAACACTGAAGCTTTCTTT. It encodes CASSLGPGNTEAFF. Combining the CDR3 with reference TRBV7-2 and TRBJ1-1 gives the whole variable domain GAGVSQSPSNKVTEKGKDVELRCDPISGHTALYWYRQSLGQGLEFLIYFQGNSAPDKSGLPSDRFSAERTGGSVSTLTIQRTQQEDSAVYLCASSLGPGNTEAFFGQGTRLTVV.

The chain links TRBV29-1 to TRBJ1-2; D is possibly TRBD1 (5 bases). Trimming took 2 bases from V and 6 from J, leaving 13 bases between them. The CDR3 loop spans 13 amino acids. Germline assignment: CDR1 SQVTM and CDR2 ANQGSEA. The chain's CDR3 is CSVERAGTHGYTF. CDR3 bases: TGCAGCGTTGAAAGGGCGGGGACGCATGGCTACACCTTC.

CDR3 amino acids: CASSYSVGASNSPLHF. The CDR3 DNA reads as TGTGCCAGCAGTTACTCTGTGGGGGCGTCGAATTCACCCCTCCACTTT. V usage is TRBV6-5 and J usage is TRBJ1-6; a possible D gene is TRBD1 (6 bases). V lost 0 bases and J lost 7, with 13 bases in between. CDR1 MNHEY and CDR2 SVGAGI come from the germline V gene. There are 16 residues in the CDR3.

Only one count was recorded for this clone. The J gene is TRBJ1-3, the V gene TRBV4-2, with D possibly TRBD1 on 6 matching bases. The V and J ends lost 4 bases and 3 bases respectively, with 16 bases between them. This CDR3 has 16 residues. From germline, CDR1 is LGHNA and CDR2 YNFKEQ. The CDR3 sequence is CASSPTQGNGGNTIYF. CDR3 sequence (DNA): TGTGCCAGCAGCCCGACACAGGGTAACGGTGGAAACACCATATATTTT.

This chain's CDR3 is CASSESLLAGVGANVLTF. CDR3 coding DNA: TGTGCCAGCAGTGAAAGCCTACTAGCGGGAGTTGGGGCCAACGTCCTGACTTTC. V usage is TRBV6-1 and J usage is TRBJ2-6, with TRBD2 identical over 11 bases. V shed 2 bases and J 3 bases; nucleotides not matched to a gene: 6. Germline loops: CDR1 MNHNS, CDR2 SASEGT. The CDR3 contains 18 residues.

The chain recombines TRBV19 with TRBJ2-1, with 11 bases fitting TRBD2. The CDR3 is 14 residues long. Germline V gene sequence: CDR1 LNHDA, CDR2 SQIVND (reference sequence). Losses at the gene ends were 7 bases for V and 9 bases for J; bases not matched to a gene: 8. The CDR3 sequence is CASTLLAGVGEQFF. The CDR3 DNA reads as TGTGCCAGTACCCTACTAGCGGGAGTTGGTGAGCAGTTCTTC.

The gene calls are TRBV15 and TRBJ1-4; D unclear. The germline CDR1 and CDR2 sequences are LNHNV and YYDKDF (reference sequence). V was cut by 4 bases and J by 8 bases, with 8 bases left in between. The CDR3 is 12 amino acids. The CDR3 region is CATSMHNEKLFF. Written as DNA, the CDR3 is TGTGCCACCAGCATGCACAACGAAAAACTGTTTTTT.